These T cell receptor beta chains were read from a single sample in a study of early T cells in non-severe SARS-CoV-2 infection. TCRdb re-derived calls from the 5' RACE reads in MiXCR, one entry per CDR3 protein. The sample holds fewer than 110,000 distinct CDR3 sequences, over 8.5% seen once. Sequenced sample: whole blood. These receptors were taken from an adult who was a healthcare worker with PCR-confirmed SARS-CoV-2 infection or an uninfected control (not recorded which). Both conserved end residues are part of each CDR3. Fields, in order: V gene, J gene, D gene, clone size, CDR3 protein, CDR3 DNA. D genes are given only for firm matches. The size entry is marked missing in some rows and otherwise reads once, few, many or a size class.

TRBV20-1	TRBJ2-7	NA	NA	CSARDLGLWPYEQHF	TGCAGTGCTAGAGATCTTGGGCTTTGGCCCTACGAGCAGCACTTC
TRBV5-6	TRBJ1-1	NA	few	CASSYTRAFF	TGTGCCAGCAGCTACACGAGGGCTTTCTTT
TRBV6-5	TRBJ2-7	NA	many	CASRQQGGIAEQYF	TGTGCCAGTAGACAGCAGGGAGGAATTGCCGAGCAGTACTTC
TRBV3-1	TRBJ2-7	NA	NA	CASSQETLSSYEQYF	TGTGCCAGCAGCCAAGAGACCTTGAGCTCCTACGAGCAGTACTTC
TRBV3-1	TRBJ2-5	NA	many	CASSQARETQYF	TGTGCCAGCAGCCAAGCGCGGGAGACCCAGTACTTC
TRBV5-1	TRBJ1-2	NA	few	CASSPIGEGVRSYTF	TGCGCCAGCAGCCCGATAGGCGAGGGAGTCCGAAGCTACACCTTC
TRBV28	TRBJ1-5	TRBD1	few	CASSSGTVAQPQHF	TGTGCCAGCAGTTCCGGGACAGTAGCTCAGCCCCAGCATTTT
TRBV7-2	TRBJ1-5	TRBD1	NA	CASSKRGQGGQPQHF	TGTGCCAGCAGCAAAAGAGGACAGGGAGGTCAGCCCCAGCATTTT
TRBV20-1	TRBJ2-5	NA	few	CSARTDQETQYF	TGCAGTGCGAGGACAGATCAAGAGACCCAGTACTTC
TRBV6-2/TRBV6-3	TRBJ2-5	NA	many	CASSYRYQETQYF	TGTGCCAGCAGTTACCGGTACCAAGAGACCCAGTACTTC
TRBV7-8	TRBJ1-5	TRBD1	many	CASTKKGQGAYQPQHF	TGTGCCAGCACCAAAAAGGGACAGGGGGCATATCAGCCCCAGCATTTT
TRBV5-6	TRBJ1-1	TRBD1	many	CASADTGVALNTEAFF	TGTGCCAGCGCCGATACAGGGGTGGCCCTTAACACTGAAGCTTTCTTT
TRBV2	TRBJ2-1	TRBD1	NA	CALWTGTYNEQFF	TGTGCCCTTTGGACAGGGACCTACAATGAGCAGTTCTTC
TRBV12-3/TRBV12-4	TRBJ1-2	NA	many	CASSTGSNYGYTF	TGTGCCAGCTCCACCGGGTCTAACTATGGCTACACCTTC
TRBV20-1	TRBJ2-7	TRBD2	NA	CSASLNYRTSGGTYEQYF	TGCAGTGCTAGTCTCAACTACAGGACTAGCGGGGGGACCTACGAGCAGTACTTC
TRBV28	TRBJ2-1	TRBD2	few	CASSRTSGRKGNEQFF	TGTGCCAGCTCACGGACTAGCGGGAGAAAAGGCAATGAGCAGTTCTTC
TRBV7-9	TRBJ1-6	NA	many	CASGDSPLHF	TGTGCCAGCGGGGACTCACCCCTCCACTTT
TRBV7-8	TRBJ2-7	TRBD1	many	CASSLGRTGFFEQYF	TGTGCCAGCAGCTTGGGGAGGACAGGGTTTTTTGAGCAGTACTTC
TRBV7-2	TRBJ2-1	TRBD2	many	CASSLTSGSGEQFF	TGTGCCAGCAGCTTGACTAGCGGGAGTGGTGAGCAGTTCTTC
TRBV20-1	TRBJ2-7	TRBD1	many	CSASAGTDFYEQYF	TGCAGTGCTTCTGCCGGGACAGACTTTTACGAGCAGTACTTC
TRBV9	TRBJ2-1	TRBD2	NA	CASSASGYYNEQFF	TGTGCCAGCAGCGCTAGCGGGTACTACAATGAGCAGTTCTTC
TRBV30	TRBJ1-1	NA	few	CAWSVTGATEAFF	TGTGCCTGGAGTGTAACGGGGGCGACTGAAGCTTTCTTT
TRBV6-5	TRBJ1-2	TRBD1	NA	CASRRTGVNYGYTF	TGTGCCAGCAGGCGGACAGGAGTTAACTATGGCTACACCTTC
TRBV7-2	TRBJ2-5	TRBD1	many	CASSRKGAPQETQYF	TGTGCCAGCAGCCGAAAGGGGGCACCTCAAGAGACCCAGTACTTC
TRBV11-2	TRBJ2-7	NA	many	CASSLEIGLAAYEQYF	TGTGCCAGCAGCTTAGAAATCGGGTTAGCGGCGTACGAGCAGTACTTC
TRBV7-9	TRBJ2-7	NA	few	CASSLDGGHSYEQYF	TGTGCCAGCAGCTTAGATGGGGGGCACTCCTACGAGCAGTACTTC
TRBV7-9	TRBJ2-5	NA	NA	CASSLIAESRAQYF	TGTGCCAGCAGCTTAATAGCGGAGTCCCGGGCCCAGTACTTC
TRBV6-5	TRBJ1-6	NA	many	CASSYTGTSRSYGALHF	TGTGCCAGCAGCTATACCGGGACAAGCCGCTCTTACGGGGCCCTCCACTTT
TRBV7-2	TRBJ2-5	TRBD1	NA	CASSPEGAVRYGTQYF	TGTGCCAGCAGCCCCGAGGGGGCGGTCCGGTACGGGACCCAGTACTTC
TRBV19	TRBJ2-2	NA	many	CASSMAGGELFF	TGTGCCAGTAGTATGGCCGGCGGGGAGCTGTTTTTT
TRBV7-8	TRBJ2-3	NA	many	CASSPRRRPTDTQYF	TGTGCCAGCAGCCCCAGGAGGAGGCCCACAGATACGCAGTATTTT
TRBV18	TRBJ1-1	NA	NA	CASSRIQNTEAFF	TGTGCCAGCTCACGGATCCAGAACACTGAAGCTTTCTTT
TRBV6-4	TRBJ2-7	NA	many	CASRSLGGWDEQYF	TGTGCCAGCAGATCCCTAGGAGGATGGGACGAGCAGTACTTC
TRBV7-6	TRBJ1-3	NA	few	CASSADGGIGNTIYF	TGTGCCAGCAGCGCGGACGGAGGGATAGGAAACACCATATATTTT
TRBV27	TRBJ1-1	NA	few	CASIGGEAFF	TGTGCCAGCATAGGGGGGGAGGCTTTCTTT
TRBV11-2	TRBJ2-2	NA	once	CVSGLENRELFF	TGTGTCAGTGGACTCGAGAATAGGGAGCTGTTTTTT
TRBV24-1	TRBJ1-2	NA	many	CATSSGAGVNYGYTF	TGTGCCACCAGTTCGGGGGCAGGGGTAAACTATGGCTACACCTTC
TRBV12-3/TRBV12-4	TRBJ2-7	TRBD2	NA	CASSLSSGSYEQYF	TGTGCCAGCAGTCTCTCTAGCGGGAGCTACGAGCAGTACTTC
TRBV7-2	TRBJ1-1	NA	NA	CASSFIHTGDTEAFF	TGTGCCAGCAGCTTTATTCACACTGGTGACACTGAAGCTTTCTTT
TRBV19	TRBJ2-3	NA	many	CASSETGRTDTQYF	TGTGCCAGTAGCGAGACGGGACGCACAGATACGCAGTATTTT
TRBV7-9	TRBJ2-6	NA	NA	CASSLGTGPGANVLTF	TGTGCCAGCAGCTTAGGCACAGGGCCTGGGGCCAACGTCCTGACTTTC
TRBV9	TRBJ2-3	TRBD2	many	CASSVVAGGPDTQYF	TGTGCCAGCAGCGTAGTAGCGGGAGGGCCAGATACGCAGTATTTT